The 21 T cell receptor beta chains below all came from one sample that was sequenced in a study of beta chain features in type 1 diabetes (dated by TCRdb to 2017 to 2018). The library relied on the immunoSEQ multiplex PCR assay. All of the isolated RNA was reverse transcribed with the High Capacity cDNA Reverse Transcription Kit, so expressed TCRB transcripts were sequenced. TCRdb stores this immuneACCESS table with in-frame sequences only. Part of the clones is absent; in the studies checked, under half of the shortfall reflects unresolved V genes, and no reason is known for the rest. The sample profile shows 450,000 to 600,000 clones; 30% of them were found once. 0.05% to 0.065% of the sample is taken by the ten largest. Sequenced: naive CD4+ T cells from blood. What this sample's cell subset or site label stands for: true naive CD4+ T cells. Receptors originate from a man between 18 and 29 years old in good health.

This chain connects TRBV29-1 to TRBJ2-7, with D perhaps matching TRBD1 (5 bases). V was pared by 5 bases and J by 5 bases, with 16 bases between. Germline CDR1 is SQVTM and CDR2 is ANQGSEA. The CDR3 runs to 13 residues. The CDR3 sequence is CSVIPDMNDEQYF. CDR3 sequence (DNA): TGCAGCGTTATTCCGGACATGAACGACGAGCAGTACTTC.

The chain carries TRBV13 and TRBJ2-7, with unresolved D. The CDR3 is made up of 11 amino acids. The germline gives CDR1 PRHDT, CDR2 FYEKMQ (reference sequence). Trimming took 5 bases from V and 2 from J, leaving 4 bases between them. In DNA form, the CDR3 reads TGTGCCAGCAGCGGGGCCTACGAGCAGTACTTC. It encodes CASSGAYEQYF. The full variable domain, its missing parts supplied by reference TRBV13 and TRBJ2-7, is AAGVIQSPRHLIKEKRETATLKCYPIPRHDTVYWYQQGPGQDPQFLISFYEKMQSDKGSIPDRFSAQQFSDYHSELNMSSLELGDSALYFCASSGAYEQYFGPGTRLTVT.

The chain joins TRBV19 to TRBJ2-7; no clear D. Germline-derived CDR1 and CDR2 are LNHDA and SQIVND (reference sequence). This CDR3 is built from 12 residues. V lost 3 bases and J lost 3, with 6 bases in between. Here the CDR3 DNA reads TGTGCCAGTAGTATCGTCCGCTACGAGCAGTACTTC. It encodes CASSIVRYEQYF. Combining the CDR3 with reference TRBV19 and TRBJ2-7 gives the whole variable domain DGGITQSPKYLFRKEGQNVTLSCEQNLNHDAMYWYRQDPGQGLRLIYYSQIVNDFQKGDIAEGYSVSREKKESFPLTVTSAQKNPTAFYLCASSIVRYEQYFGPGTRLTVT.

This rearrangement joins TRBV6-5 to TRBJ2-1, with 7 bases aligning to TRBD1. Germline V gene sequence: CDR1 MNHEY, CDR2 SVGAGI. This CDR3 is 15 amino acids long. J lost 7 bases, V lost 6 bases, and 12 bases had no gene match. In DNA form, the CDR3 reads TGTGCCAGCAGACCCGACAGGGCCCCAGCTAATGAGCAGTTCTTC. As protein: CASRPDRAPANEQFF.

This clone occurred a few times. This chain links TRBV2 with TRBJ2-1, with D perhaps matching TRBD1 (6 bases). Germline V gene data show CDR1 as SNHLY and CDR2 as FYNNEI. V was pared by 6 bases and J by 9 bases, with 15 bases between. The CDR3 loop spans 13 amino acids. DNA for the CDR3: TGTGCCAGCAGGAGGGTGGGGGCACCTGAGCAGTTCTTC. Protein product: CASRRVGAPEQFF.

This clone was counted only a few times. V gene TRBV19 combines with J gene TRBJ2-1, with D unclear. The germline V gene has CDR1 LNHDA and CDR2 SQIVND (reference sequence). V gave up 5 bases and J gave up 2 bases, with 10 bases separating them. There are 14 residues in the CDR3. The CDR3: CASSPLEAYNEQFF. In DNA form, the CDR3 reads TGTGCCAGTAGTCCATTAGAGGCCTACAATGAGCAGTTCTTC.

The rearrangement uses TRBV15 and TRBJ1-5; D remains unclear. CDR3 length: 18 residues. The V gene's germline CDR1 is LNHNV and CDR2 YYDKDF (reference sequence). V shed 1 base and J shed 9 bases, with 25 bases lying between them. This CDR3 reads CATSRVGTKGGLVRPQHF. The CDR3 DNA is TGTGCCACCAGCAGAGTGGGAACCAAAGGAGGTTTGGTTAGGCCCCAGCATTTT.

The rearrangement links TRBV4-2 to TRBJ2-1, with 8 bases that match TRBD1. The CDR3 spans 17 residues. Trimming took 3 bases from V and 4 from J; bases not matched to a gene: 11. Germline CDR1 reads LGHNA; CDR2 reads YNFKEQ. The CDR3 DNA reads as TGTGCCAGCAGCCAGGTTGCAGACAGGGGAAATTACAATGAGCAGTTCTTC. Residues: CASSQVADRGNYNEQFF.

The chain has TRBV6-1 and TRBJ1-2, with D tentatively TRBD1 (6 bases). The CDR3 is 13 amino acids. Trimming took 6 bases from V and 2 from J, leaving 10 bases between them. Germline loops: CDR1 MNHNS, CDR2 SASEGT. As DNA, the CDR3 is TGTGCCAGCAGCGGGGGGCTCAACTATGGCTACACCTTC. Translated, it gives CASSGGLNYGYTF.

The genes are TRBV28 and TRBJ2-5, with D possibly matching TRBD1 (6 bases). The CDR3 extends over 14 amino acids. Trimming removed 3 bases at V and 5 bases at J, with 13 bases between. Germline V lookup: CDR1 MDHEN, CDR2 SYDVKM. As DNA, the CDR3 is TGTGCCAGCAGTTTGCCGACAGGCTTGGAGACCCAGTACTTC. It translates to CASSLPTGLETQYF.

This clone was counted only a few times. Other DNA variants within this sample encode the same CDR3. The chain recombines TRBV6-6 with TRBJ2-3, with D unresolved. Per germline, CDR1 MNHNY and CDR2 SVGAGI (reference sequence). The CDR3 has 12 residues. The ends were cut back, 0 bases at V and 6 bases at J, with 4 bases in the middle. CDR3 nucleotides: TGTGCCAGCAGTTACTCGGGGGATACGCAGTATTTT. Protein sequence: CASSYSGDTQYF.

The CDR3 reads CASTTSGETQYF. The CDR3 bases are TGTGCCAGCACTACTAGTGGGGAGACCCAGTACTTC. V gene TRBV28 combines with J gene TRBJ2-5; D may be TRBD2 (5 bases). Germline V gives CDR1 MDHEN, CDR2 SYDVKM. This CDR3 has 12 amino acids. V gave up 7 bases and J gave up 5 bases, with 11 bases separating them.

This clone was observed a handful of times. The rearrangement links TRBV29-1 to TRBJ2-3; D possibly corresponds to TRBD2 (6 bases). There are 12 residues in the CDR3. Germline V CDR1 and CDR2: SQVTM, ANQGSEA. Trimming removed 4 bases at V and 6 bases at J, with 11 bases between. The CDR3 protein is CSVALASDTQYF. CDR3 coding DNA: TGCAGCGTTGCACTAGCATCGGATACGCAGTATTTT.

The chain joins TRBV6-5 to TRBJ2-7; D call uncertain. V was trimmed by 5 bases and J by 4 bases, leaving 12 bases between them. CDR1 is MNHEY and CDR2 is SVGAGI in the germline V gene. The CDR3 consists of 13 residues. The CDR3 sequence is CASSLIKSYEQYF. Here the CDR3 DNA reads TGTGCCAGCAGTCTCATTAAGAGTTACGAGCAGTACTTC.

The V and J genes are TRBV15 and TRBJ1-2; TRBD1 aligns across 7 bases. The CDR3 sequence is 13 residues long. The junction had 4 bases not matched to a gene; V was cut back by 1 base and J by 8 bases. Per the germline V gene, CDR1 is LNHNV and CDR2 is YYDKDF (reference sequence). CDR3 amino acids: CATSRGRTGGYTF. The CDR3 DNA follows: TGTGCCACCAGCAGAGGACGGACAGGCGGCTACACCTTC.

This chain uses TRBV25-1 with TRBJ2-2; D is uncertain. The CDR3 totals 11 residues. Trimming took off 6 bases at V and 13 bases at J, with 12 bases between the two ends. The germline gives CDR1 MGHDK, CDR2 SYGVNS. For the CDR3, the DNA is TGTGCCAGCAGGGGCCCTTGGGGGCTGTTTTTT. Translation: CASRGPWGLFF.

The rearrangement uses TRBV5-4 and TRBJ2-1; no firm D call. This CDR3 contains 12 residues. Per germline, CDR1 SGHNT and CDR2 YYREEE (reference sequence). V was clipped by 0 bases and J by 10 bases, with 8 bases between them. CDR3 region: CASSLAPFEQFF. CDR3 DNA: TGTGCCAGCAGCTTGGCTCCGTTCGAGCAGTTCTTC.

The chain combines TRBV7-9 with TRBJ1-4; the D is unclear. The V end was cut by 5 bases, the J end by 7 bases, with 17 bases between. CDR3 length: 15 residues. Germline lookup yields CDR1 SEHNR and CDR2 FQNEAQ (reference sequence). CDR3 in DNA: TGTGCCAGCAGCCCCGGGCCGGGGTCGGGTGAAAAACTGTTTTTT. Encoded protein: CASSPGPGSGEKLFF. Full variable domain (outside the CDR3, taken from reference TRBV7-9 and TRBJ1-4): DTGVSQNPRHKITKRGQNVTFRCDPISEHNRLYWYRQTLGQGPEFLTYFQNEAQLEKSRLLSDRFSAERPKGSFSTLEIQRTEQGDSAMYLCASSPGPGSGEKLFFGSGTQLSVL.

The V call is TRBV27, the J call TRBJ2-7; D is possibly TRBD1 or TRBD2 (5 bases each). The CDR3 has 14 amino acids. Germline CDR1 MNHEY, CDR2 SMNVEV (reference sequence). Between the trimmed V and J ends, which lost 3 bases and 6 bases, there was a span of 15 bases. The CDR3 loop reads CASSFGAGRGEQYF. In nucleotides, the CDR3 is TGTGCCAGCAGTTTCGGGGCAGGTCGAGGCGAGCAGTACTTC.

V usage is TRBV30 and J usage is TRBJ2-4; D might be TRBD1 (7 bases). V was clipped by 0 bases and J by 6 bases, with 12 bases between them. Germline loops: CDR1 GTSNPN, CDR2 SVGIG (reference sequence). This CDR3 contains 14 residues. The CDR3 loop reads CAWSVIQGGNIQYF. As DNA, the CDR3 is TGTGCCTGGAGTGTAATCCAGGGGGGAAACATTCAGTACTTC.

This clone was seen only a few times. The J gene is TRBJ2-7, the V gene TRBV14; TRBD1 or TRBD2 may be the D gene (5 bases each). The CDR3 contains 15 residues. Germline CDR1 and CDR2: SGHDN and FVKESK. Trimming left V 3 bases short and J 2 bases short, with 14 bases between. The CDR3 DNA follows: TGTGCCAGCAGCCAGGGGGAACTCCTCCCCTACGAGCAGTACTTC. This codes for CASSQGELLPYEQYF.